This passage covers 23 T cell receptor beta chains from one sample sequenced in a study of T cell changes during pregnancy in multiple sclerosis. The method was immunoSEQ multiplex PCR; TCRdb's version includes in-frame clones alone and lacks a portion of them. The sample contains approximately 34,000 clones, roughly 90% of which appear only once. This specimen was CD8+ T cells from peripheral blood mononuclear cells, taken after pregnancy. Source of these receptors: a female donor with multiple sclerosis, enrolled in a pregnancy study.

This chain connects TRBV6-4 to TRBJ1-6, with D possibly being TRBD1 (5 bases). V lost 2 bases and J 6 bases, leaving 5 bases between the germline ends. Germline V gene lookup returns CDR1 MRHNA and CDR2 SNTAGT. There are 13 residues in the CDR3. The CDR3 DNA reads TGTGCCAGCAGTGACAGGGGTAATTCACCCCTCCACTTT. Protein product: CASSDRGNSPLHF.

V gene TRBV20-1 combines with J gene TRBJ1-2, with D perhaps matching TRBD1 (5 bases). The CDR3 is 11 amino acids. The germline gives CDR1 DFQATT, CDR2 SNEGSKA (reference sequence). The V and J ends lost 0 bases and 13 bases respectively, with 12 bases between them. CDR3 amino acids: CSARDLGVVTF. For the CDR3, the DNA is TGCAGTGCTAGAGATTTAGGGGTCGTCACCTTC.

The chain carries TRBV27 and TRBJ2-7, with D perhaps TRBD2 (6 bases). Germline CDR1 MNHEY, CDR2 SMNVEV (reference sequence). V was pared by 3 bases and J by 1 base, with 7 bases between. This CDR3 comprises 13 residues. For the CDR3, the DNA is TGTGCCAGCAGTTTGGGGGGATCCTACGAGCAGTACTTC. Translation gives CASSLGGSYEQYF.

The V call is TRBV6-5, the J call TRBJ1-6; 9 nucleotides align to TRBD1. CDR1 is MNHEY, CDR2 SVGAGI, per germline. CDR3 length equals 14 residues. The V segment lost 5 bases and the J segment 11 bases; nucleotides outside the gene matches: 7. The DNA for the CDR3 is TGTGCCAGCAGTATACGACAGGGGGGGACACCCCTCCACTTT. This codes for CASSIRQGGTPLHF.

This sequence joins TRBV10-3 and TRBJ2-7; 7 positions agree with TRBD1. With V trimmed by 10 bases and J by 0 bases, 3 bases remained unmatched. Germline lookup yields CDR1 ENHRY and CDR2 SYGVKD. The CDR3 runs 12 residues. The CDR3: CATTGASYEQYF. The CDR3 DNA reads TGTGCCACTACAGGGGCCTCCTACGAGCAGTACTTC.

The chain couples TRBV10-3 to TRBJ2-2; 7 bases align to TRBD1. Germline CDR1 ENHRY, CDR2 SYGVKD. This CDR3 spans 14 amino acids. The V and J ends lost 6 bases and 2 bases, in that order; junction bases with no gene match: 3. As DNA, the CDR3 is TGTGCCATCAGGAGACAGGGCAACACCGGGGAGCTGTTTTTT. It translates to CAIRRQGNTGELFF.

The gene calls are TRBV7-2 and TRBJ1-5; 11 bases are a match to TRBD1. Germline V gives CDR1 SGHTA, CDR2 FQGNSA. The CDR3 has 15 residues. Trimming took 5 bases from V and 4 from J; bases not matched to a gene: 4. CDR3 DNA sequence: TGTGCCAGCAGCGGACAGGGGGCAAGGAATCAGCCCCAGCATTTT. Encoded protein: CASSGQGARNQPQHF.

V usage is TRBV5-6 and J usage is TRBJ1-4; 8 nucleotides align to TRBD1. Per germline, CDR1 SGHDT and CDR2 YYEEEE. V shed 4 bases and J 7 bases; nucleotides not matched to a gene: 3. The CDR3 runs 13 residues. The CDR3 region has the DNA TGTGCCAGCAGCCTAGACAGGGGTGAAAAACTGTTTTTT. Its protein product is CASSLDRGEKLFF.

V gene TRBV7-7 combines with J gene TRBJ2-1; 10 nucleotides line up with TRBD2. Looked up from germline, CDR1 is SSHAT and CDR2 is FNYEAQ (reference sequence). The CDR3 totals 15 residues. V shed 5 bases and J 9 bases; nucleotides not matched to a gene: 10. The CDR3 DNA reads TGTGCCAGCAGCCTGACTAGCGGGCGGAATGGTGAGCAGTTCTTC. This codes for CASSLTSGRNGEQFF.

The chain couples TRBV9 to TRBJ2-1; the match to TRBD2 covers 8 bases. Trimming removed 6 bases from V and 7 bases from J; junction bases left unmatched: 9. The V gene's germline CDR1 is SGDLS and CDR2 YYNGEE. There are 14 residues in the CDR3. CDR3 protein: CASNEAGGGNEQFF. The CDR3 nucleotides are TGTGCCAGCAACGAGGCGGGGGGTGGTAATGAGCAGTTCTTC.

This clone was seen a handful of times. V is TRBV6-1 and J is TRBJ2-6; D might be TRBD1 (5 bases). The CDR3 covers 15 residues. V lost 0 bases, J lost 3 bases, and 6 bases lay in between. The germline CDR1 and CDR2 sequences are MNHNS and SASEGT. The CDR3 protein is CASSEAQGGANVLTF. CDR3 nucleotide sequence: TGTGCCAGCAGTGAAGCGCAGGGTGGGGCCAACGTCCTGACTTTC.

The CDR3 sequence is CASSLATGTYNEQFF. CDR3 coding DNA: TGCGCCAGCAGCTTGGCTACAGGGACATACAATGAGCAGTTCTTC. This rearrangement joins TRBV5-1 to TRBJ2-1; D is perhaps TRBD1 (6 bases). CDR3 length equals 15 residues. CDR1 and CDR2 from the germline V gene are SGHRS and YFSETQ. The ends were cut back, 0 bases at V and 4 bases at J, with 11 bases in the middle.

The chain is built from TRBV7-9 and TRBJ2-3; 7 nucleotides line up with TRBD2. Germline lookup yields CDR1 SEHNR and CDR2 FQNEAQ (reference sequence). CDR3 length: 11 amino acids. Losses at the gene ends were 5 bases for V and 11 bases for J; bases not matched to a gene: 4. In nucleotides, the CDR3 is TGTGCCAGCAGCCTAGAGCGGGGGCAGTATTTT. The encoded protein is CASSLERGQYF.

This sequence joins TRBV5-4 and TRBJ1-1; D gene unclear. Trimming removed 4 bases at V and 4 bases at J, with 8 bases between. Germline V gives CDR1 SGHNT, CDR2 YYREEE (reference sequence). This CDR3 contains 12 residues. CDR3: CASSPTGTEAFF. The CDR3 DNA is TGTGCCAGCAGCCCCACGGGCACTGAAGCTTTCTTT.

The chain uses TRBV7-3 and TRBJ2-5, with D perhaps matching TRBD2 (7 bases). V was shortened by 0 bases and J by 1 base, with 9 bases between the two germline ends. Germline V lookup: CDR1 SGHTA, CDR2 FQGTGA. The CDR3 spans 15 residues. CDR3 protein: CASSLTGGLQETQYF. For the CDR3, the DNA is TGTGCCAGCAGCTTAACGGGGGGGCTCCAAGAGACCCAGTACTTC.

The rearrangement joins TRBV4-2 to TRBJ2-7; TRBD2 aligns across 8 bases. The CDR3 runs to 14 residues. V dropped 5 bases and J dropped 5; count of bases not matched to a gene: 8. Germline-derived CDR1 and CDR2 are LGHNA and YNFKEQ. For the CDR3, the DNA is TGTGCCAGCAGCGCCATAGCGGGGAGGGACGAGCAGTACTTC. The encoded protein is CASSAIAGRDEQYF.

The gene calls are TRBV10-3 and TRBJ1-4, with 7 bases that match TRBD1. Looked up from germline, CDR1 is ENHRY and CDR2 is SYGVKD. The V and J ends lost 4 bases and 0 bases, in that order; junction bases with no gene match: 8. The length of the CDR3 is 17 residues. CDR3 protein: CAISGGDSKTTNEKLFF. The CDR3 nucleotides are TGTGCCATCAGTGGGGGGGACAGTAAAACAACTAATGAAAAACTGTTTTTT.

The chain has TRBV5-4 and TRBJ2-7; 9 positions agree with TRBD1. The CDR3 sequence is 14 residues long. CDR1 SGHNT and CDR2 YYREEE come from the germline V gene (reference sequence). Trimming at V came to 4 bases and at J to 4 bases, leaving 6 bases not matched to a gene. The CDR3: CASSPGQGGYEQYF. CDR3 coding DNA: TGTGCCAGCAGCCCGGGACAGGGTGGTTACGAGCAGTACTTC.

V usage is TRBV27 and J usage is TRBJ2-7; 9 bases are a match to TRBD2. The germline V gene encodes CDR1 MNHEY and CDR2 SMNVEV (reference sequence). V dropped 2 bases and J dropped 0; count of bases not matched to a gene: 2. The CDR3 loop spans 15 amino acids. CDR3 nucleotides: TGTGCCAGCAGTTTAAGCGGGGGGCCCTCCTACGAGCAGTACTTC. Encoded protein: CASSLSGGPSYEQYF.

The rearrangement uses TRBV9 and TRBJ1-1; TRBD1 matches at 11 bases. Losses at the gene ends were 0 bases for V and 5 bases for J; bases not matched to a gene: 6. Germline CDR1 reads SGDLS; CDR2 reads YYNGEE. CDR3 length: 16 amino acids. In DNA, the CDR3 is TGTGCCAGCAGCGTAGGATCGGGACAGGGGGGAACTGAAGCTTTCTTT. It specifies CASSVGSGQGGTEAFF.

This clone has a handful of counts. J is TRBJ2-3 and V is TRBV6-4; TRBD2 might be the D (5 bases). The V gene's germline CDR1 is MRHNA and CDR2 SNTAGT. V lost 0 bases to trimming and J lost 0 bases, with 7 bases between them. The CDR3 consists of 15 residues. CDR3 region: CASSDSRGSTDTQYF. Here the CDR3 DNA reads TGTGCCAGCAGTGACTCGCGAGGGAGCACAGATACGCAGTATTTT.

This chain links TRBV30 with TRBJ1-2; no clear D. Germline CDR1 reads GTSNPN; CDR2 reads SVGIG (reference sequence). The CDR3 runs to 13 residues. Deletions cut 1 base from V and 4 bases from J, with 10 bases between. The CDR3 protein is CAWSAGRFYGYTF. CDR3 bases: TGTGCCTGGAGTGCCGGCAGGTTCTATGGCTACACCTTC. Based on the CDR3 plus reference TRBV30 and TRBJ1-2, the full variable domain is SQTIHQWPATLVQPVGSPLSLECTVEGTSNPNLYWYRQAAGRGLQLLFYSVGIGQISSEVPQNLSASRPQDRQFILSSKKLLLSDSGFYLCAWSAGRFYGYTFGSGTRLTVV.

This clone was seen more than once but under ten times. The chain uses TRBV10-1 and TRBJ2-2; a weak D match, TRBD1 (5 bases). CDR3 length: 15 residues. V lost 8 bases and J lost 2, with 15 bases in between. In germline, CDR1 is WNHNN, CDR2 SYGVQD (reference sequence). CDR3 sequence: CASPPNRPNTGELFF. The CDR3 coding sequence is TGCGCCAGCCCTCCGAACAGGCCCAACACCGGGGAGCTGTTTTTT.